This T cell receptor beta chain was sequenced during a study of blood T cells in healthy people across ages. A minimum of 5 micrograms of total RNA was extracted per sample. In the case of this clonotype: No antigen is known for it.

A second roughly 7 to 12 cycle PCR used barcoded and J-beta primers. TCRdb used MiXCR to reprocess the 5' RACE reads, holding one entry per CDR3 protein. The sample includes hundreds of thousands of distinct CDR3 sequences, 45% to 50% of them seen just once. Trimming removed 2 bases from V and 5 bases from J; junction bases left unmatched: 1. The germline V gene has CDR1 SGHDT and CDR2 YYEEEE. The CDR3 is 14 amino acids. Regarding the study as a whole: A strong correlation between TCR beta diversity and naive T cell percentage was seen.

This sequence was found in a woman in her sixties or seventies in good health. The chain links TRBV5-6 to TRBJ2-1; 10 nucleotides agree with TRBD2. Sequenced material: blood. The CDR3 DNA is TGTGCCAGCAGCTTACTAGCGGGGAACAATGAGCAGTTCTTC. Residues: CASSLLAGNNEQFF.